This T cell receptor beta chain originates from a study of monozygotic twins with cystic fibrosis. Assay used: immunoSEQ multiplex PCR; TCRdb lists only in-frame clones, some missing. The table lists under 30,000 clones, about nine tenths of them singletons. This CDR3 comprises 14 residues. V lost 6 bases to trimming and J lost 3 bases, with 15 bases between them. Germline assignment: CDR1 MNHEY and CDR2 SVGAGI. General study findings and limits: Unrelated CF individuals shared fewer identical clonotypes than monozygotic CF twins. V usage most resembled the co-twin in 13 of 16 pairs.

About this clone itself: Its antigen is unidentified.

The receptor was isolated from a girl under 10 years old with cystic fibrosis. The chain links TRBV6-5 to TRBJ2-7, with D maybe TRBD2 (6 bases). Sequencing used blood. The DNA of the CDR3 is TGTGCCAGCAGCCGCTGGACTATGGGCTACGAGCAGTACTTC. Translation gives CASSRWTMGYEQYF.